The 27 T cell receptor beta chains reported below all come from one sample, sequenced in a study of blood T cells in healthy people across ages. PCR was performed a second time for about 6 to 12 cycles using a sample-barcoded 5' primer and a J-beta primer mix. TCRdb reanalysed the 5' RACE reads using MiXCR and keeps one entry per CDR3 protein. This sample yields 2 million or so distinct CDR3 sequences, of which 40% to 55% are seen a single time; over 2% belongs to the top ten. Sequencing input: blood. The receptors derive from a woman between 40 and 50 years old in good health.

J is TRBJ1-6 and V is TRBV12-3 or TRBV12-4, with D possibly TRBD1 on 5 matching bases. The ends were cut back, 5 bases at V and 4 bases at J, with 21 bases in the middle. CDR3 size: 18 residues. The CDR3 protein is CASSAGTVHNLYNSPLHF. The CDR3 DNA sequence: TGTGCCAGCAGTGCCGGGACCGTACATAATCTTTATAATTCACCCCTCCACTTT.

The chain uses TRBV29-1 and TRBJ1-2; maybe TRBD1 (6 bases). This CDR3 comprises 10 residues. The V end was cut by 7 bases, the J end by 6 bases, with 9 bases between. In germline, CDR1 is SQVTM, CDR2 ANQGSEA. The CDR3 bases are TGCAGCGGGGCAGGGGATGGCTACACCTTC. Protein product: CSGAGDGYTF.

This chain joins TRBV20-1 and TRBJ1-5; D gene uncertain. The CDR3 is made up of 12 amino acids. Trimming removed 2 bases from V and 4 bases from J, with 6 bases in between. Germline V gene data show CDR1 as DFQATT and CDR2 as SNEGSKA (reference sequence). DNA of the CDR3: TGCAGTGCTAGACAGGTTAATCAGCCCCAGCATTTT. The encoded protein is CSARQVNQPQHF.

This sequence joins TRBV11-2 and TRBJ1-1; D might be TRBD1 (5 bases). CDR1 is SGHAT, CDR2 FQNNGV, per germline. V was cut by 5 bases and J by 5 bases, with 12 bases left in between. The CDR3 runs to 13 residues. CDR3 bases: TGTGCCAGCAGCGTCGGGGACTGGACTGAAGCTTTCTTT. Its translation: CASSVGDWTEAFF.

The chain is built from TRBV25-1 and TRBJ1-2, with a weak D call TRBD1 (6 bases). This CDR3 region has 16 residues. Germline CDR1 reads MGHDK; CDR2 reads SYGVNS. The V end lost 0 bases, the J end lost 4 bases, and 15 bases lay between the germline ends. CDR3 DNA sequence: TGTGCCAGCAGTGAATATGGAGCAGGGGCCGGCTATGGCTACACCTTC. Amino acids: CASSEYGAGAGYGYTF.

The sample holds a few counts of this clonotype. This sequence joins TRBV7-2 and TRBJ2-3; 7 positions agree with TRBD2. The CDR3 has 15 amino acids. Germline V lookup: CDR1 SGHTA, CDR2 FQGNSA. V gave up 7 bases and J gave up 2 bases; unmatched junction bases: 9. CDR3 loop: CASTRRGEYTDTQYF. The CDR3 DNA follows: TGTGCCAGCACCCGACGGGGGGAATACACAGATACGCAGTATTTT.

The chain has TRBV5-1 and TRBJ1-2; D unresolved. Germline V CDR1 and CDR2: SGHRS, YFSETQ. Trimming shortened V by 4 bases and J by 1 base, and 8 bases separated the two germline ends. The CDR3 runs to 13 residues. DNA for the CDR3: TGCGCCAGCAGCGGCACGATTAACTATGGCTACACCTTC. It yields the protein CASSGTINYGYTF.

The sample holds a few counts of this clonotype. The J gene is TRBJ1-5, the V gene TRBV12-3 or TRBV12-4, with D perhaps TRBD1 (6 bases). V was trimmed by 5 bases and J by 1 base, leaving 21 bases between them. The CDR3 consists of 18 residues. CDR3 DNA sequence: TGTGCCAGCAGTCCCGCACAGGGACACCGATGGAGCAATCAGCCCCAGCATTTT. Its translation: CASSPAQGHRWSNQPQHF.

The chain links TRBV14 to TRBJ2-4; the D is unclear. The CDR3 runs 12 residues. The V end was cut by 1 base, the J end by 13 bases, with 11 bases between. Germline V CDR1 and CDR2: SGHDN, FVKESK. In DNA form, the CDR3 reads TGTGCCAGCAGCCAAGTGGGTGTTGAGCAGTACTTC. Translation: CASSQVGVEQYF.

The chain employs TRBV28 and TRBJ2-4; 7 bases align to TRBD2. This CDR3 has 15 amino acids. Trimming at V came to 6 bases and at J to 1 base, leaving 6 bases not matched to a gene. Germline assignment: CDR1 MDHEN and CDR2 SYDVKM. The CDR3 reads CASRSGVEAKNIQYF. For the CDR3, the DNA is TGTGCCAGCAGAAGCGGGGTCGAGGCCAAAAACATTCAGTACTTC.

The chain is built from TRBV20-1 and TRBJ2-1, with 7 bases identical to TRBD2. J gave up 3 bases and V 0 bases, and 5 bases lay outside the gene matches. The CDR3 contains 15 residues. Germline loops: CDR1 DFQATT, CDR2 SNEGSKA (reference sequence). The CDR3: CSARDWGGIYNEQFF. Here the CDR3 DNA reads TGCAGTGCTAGAGATTGGGGGGGGATCTACAATGAGCAGTTCTTC.

The CDR3, as DNA: TGTGCCAGCAGTGTACCGGCGCGGGTCCCATACGAGCAGTACTTC. It specifies CASSVPARVPYEQYF. The V call is TRBV25-1, the J call TRBJ2-7, with a possible D match to TRBD2 (5 bases). V was shortened by 4 bases and J by 4 bases, with 17 bases between the two germline ends. This CDR3 has 15 residues. Germline CDR1 MGHDK, CDR2 SYGVNS.

This clonotype was counted ten times or more. This rearrangement joins TRBV20-1 to TRBJ2-3; weak D call: TRBD2 (7 bases). Germline assignment: CDR1 DFQATT and CDR2 SNEGSKA (reference sequence). The CDR3 consists of 17 residues. Trimming left V 2 bases short and J 1 base short, with 19 bases between. The CDR3 sequence: CSARRLGGQRGTDTQYF. Written as DNA, the CDR3 is TGCAGTGCTAGACGTTTGGGGGGGCAGAGAGGCACAGATACGCAGTATTTT.

The rearrangement links TRBV27 to TRBJ1-5, with no clear D. Looked up from germline, CDR1 is MNHEY and CDR2 is SMNVEV (reference sequence). Trimming took 8 bases from V and 0 from J, leaving 5 bases between them. This CDR3 has 12 amino acids. The CDR3 region is CASASSNQPQHF. DNA of the CDR3: TGTGCCAGCGCAAGTAGCAATCAGCCCCAGCATTTT.

Only a few counts were recorded for this clonotype. The rearrangement links TRBV20-1 to TRBJ2-1; D is unresolved. This CDR3 contains 13 residues. Trimming took 3 bases from V and 10 from J, leaving 16 bases between them. In germline, CDR1 is DFQATT, CDR2 SNEGSKA (reference sequence). The CDR3, as DNA: TGCAGTGCTAGCGGGTCCTCCGAACTCGAGCAGTTCTTC. It is translated as CSASGSSELEQFF.

The J gene is TRBJ1-6, the V gene TRBV12-3 or TRBV12-4; 7 bases are shared with TRBD1. The V and J ends lost 9 bases and 0 bases, in that order; junction bases with no gene match: 8. The CDR3 contains 16 residues. The CDR3 sequence is CASNRGDSSYNSPLHF. The CDR3 region has the DNA TGTGCCAGTAACAGGGGCGACAGCTCCTATAATTCACCCCTCCACTTT.

In its sample, this clonotype was seen a few times. This chain connects TRBV4-1 to TRBJ2-1; the match to TRBD2 covers 10 bases. This CDR3 comprises 16 residues. With 0 bases clipped from V and 4 bases from J, the junction kept 3 bases outside the gene matches. Germline assignment: CDR1 MGHRA and CDR2 YSYEKL. Written as DNA, the CDR3 is TGCGCCAGCAGCCAAGAAGGGACTAGCGCGTACAATGAGCAGTTCTTC. It translates to CASSQEGTSAYNEQFF.

The V call is TRBV12-3 or TRBV12-4, the J call TRBJ1-2; TRBD1 matches 7 bases. Losses at the gene ends were 1 base for V and 4 bases for J; bases not matched to a gene: 3. The CDR3 has 14 amino acids. CDR3 coding DNA: TGTGCCAGCAGTTTAGGCCGGGACAGCTATGGCTACACCTTC. This translates into CASSLGRDSYGYTF.

This clonotype has only a few counts. The genes are TRBV13 and TRBJ2-1; tentatively, D is TRBD1 or TRBD2 (7 bases each). This CDR3 region has 16 residues. V lost 5 bases and J lost 6, with 20 bases in between. Germline V gene sequence: CDR1 PRHDT, CDR2 FYEKMQ (reference sequence). The CDR3 sequence: CASSTRTRGPSNEQFF. CDR3 nucleotides: TGTGCCAGCAGCACACGGACTAGGGGGCCTTCCAATGAGCAGTTCTTC. The full variable domain, its missing parts supplied by reference TRBV13 and TRBJ2-1, is AAGVIQSPRHLIKEKRETATLKCYPIPRHDTVYWYQQGPGQDPQFLISFYEKMQSDKGSIPDRFSAQQFSDYHSELNMSSLELGDSALYFCASSTRTRGPSNEQFFGPGTRLTVL.

The table lists this clonotype with a count of one. Its ends do not fully match the called genes, so a read error is possible. This chain links TRBV7-2 with TRBJ1-1; no definite D call. The germline V gene encodes CDR1 SGHTA and CDR2 FQGNSA. The CDR3 has 14 amino acids. The CDR3 nucleotides read TGTGCCAGCAGCTTAGGGGCCGAGAACACTGAAGCTTACTTT. Protein product: CASSLGAENTEAYF.

The chain has TRBV19 and TRBJ2-4; 7 bases are a match to TRBD2. Trimming took 8 bases from V and 6 from J; bases not matched to a gene: 7. The CDR3 sequence is 13 residues long. The germline V gene has CDR1 LNHDA and CDR2 SQIVND (reference sequence). CDR3 sequence reads: CASGRDPLNIQYF. CDR3 nucleotides: TGTGCCAGTGGGAGGGACCCCCTAAACATTCAGTACTTC.

The chain couples TRBV25-1 to TRBJ1-2; no clear D gene. Per germline, CDR1 MGHDK and CDR2 SYGVNS. The CDR3 runs to 17 residues. Trimming pared 3 bases from V and 2 bases from J, leaving 19 bases between. Here the CDR3 reads CASSDLLSPGVNYGYTF. The CDR3 nucleotides are TGTGCCAGCAGTGACCTCCTATCTCCGGGAGTAAACTATGGCTACACCTTC.

In this sample, this clonotype turned up a few times. The chain is built from TRBV5-1 and TRBJ1-2; 7 bases are a match to TRBD1. Trimming removed 4 bases from V and 2 bases from J; junction bases left unmatched: 5. Per germline, CDR1 SGHRS and CDR2 YFSETQ. CDR3 length: 14 amino acids. The DNA for the CDR3 is TGCGCCAGCAGCCCACAGGGGTGGAACTATGGCTACACCTTC. Translating gives CASSPQGWNYGYTF. The whole variable domain, remainder taken from reference TRBV5-1 and TRBJ1-2, is KAGVTQTPRYLIKTRGQQVTLSCSPISGHRSVSWYQQTPGQGLQFLFEYFSETQRNKGNFPGRFSGRQFSNSRSEMNVSTLELGDSALYLCASSPQGWNYGYTFGSGTRLTVV.

The CDR3 nucleotides read TGTGCCAGCAGCTTAGTTGGGGAATTTTCCTACGAGCAGTACTTC. This encodes CASSLVGEFSYEQYF. The chain employs TRBV7-9 and TRBJ2-7; D not certain. V was pared by 1 base and J by 1 base, with 11 bases between. Germline V gives CDR1 SEHNR, CDR2 FQNEAQ (reference sequence). This CDR3 is built from 15 residues.

This clonotype showed up just a few times. CDR3 bases: TGCGCCAGCAGCTTGGACGGGATCTACAATGAGCAGTTCTTC. Its translation is CASSLDGIYNEQFF. The chain has TRBV5-1 and TRBJ2-1; the D gene is possibly TRBD2 (5 bases). Germline loops: CDR1 SGHRS, CDR2 YFSETQ. Trimming left V 0 bases short and J 3 bases short, with 7 bases between. CDR3 length: 14 residues.

This clonotype was observed once. The rearrangement uses TRBV5-1 and TRBJ1-2; possibly TRBD1 for D (5 bases). Germline CDR1 is SGHRS and CDR2 is YFSETQ. This CDR3 spans 16 amino acids. V lost 4 bases and J lost 4, with 20 bases in between. The CDR3 DNA reads TGCGCCAGCAGCCCCGGGGCAGGAGAATCTAGCTATGGCTACACCTTC. Translating gives CASSPGAGESSYGYTF.

The chain is built from TRBV6-2 or TRBV6-3 and TRBJ2-1; 12 positions agree with TRBD2. The CDR3 loop spans 18 amino acids. Germline V gene sequence: CDR1 MNHEY, CDR2 SVGEGT. V lost 5 bases and J lost 5; bases outside the gene matches: 13. Written as DNA, the CDR3 is TGTGCCAGCAGTGGCAACCAACGTGGACTAGCGGGGCACAATGAGCAGTTCTTC. It translates to CASSGNQRGLAGHNEQFF.